One and the same sample provided the 32 T cell receptor beta chains below, sequenced in a study of siplizumab effects on memory and regulatory T cells. Measured with immunoSEQ multiplex PCR; TCRdb has only the in-frame clones, and not every one. Altogether tens of thousands of clones are present, roughly 80% being singletons, with the ten largest covering approximately 3.4%. Specimen: memory CD4+ T cells sorted from blood. These receptors originate from a human donor in good health.

V gene TRBV25-1 combines with J gene TRBJ1-2, with no clear D. The V and J ends lost 3 bases and 1 base respectively, with 12 bases between them. The CDR3 contains 15 residues. Germline CDR1 and CDR2: MGHDK and SYGVNS. As DNA, the CDR3 is TGTGCCAGCAGTGATCCGGGGAGCAATAACTATGGCTACACCTTC. Its protein product is CASSDPGSNNYGYTF.

The chain links TRBV9 to TRBJ1-2; D gene ambiguous. The CDR3 sequence is 15 residues long. V was shortened by 0 bases and J by 2 bases, with 11 bases between the two germline ends. Germline V gives CDR1 SGDLS, CDR2 YYNGEE. The CDR3 region is CASSVAWPKNYGYTF. Written as DNA, the CDR3 is TGTGCCAGCAGCGTAGCTTGGCCGAAAAACTATGGCTACACCTTC.

This chain uses TRBV5-4 with TRBJ2-1, with 10 nucleotides matching TRBD2. The CDR3 length is 15 residues. Germline V gives CDR1 SGHNT, CDR2 YYREEE (reference sequence). The J segment lost 7 bases and the V segment lost 0 bases, leaving 4 bases of the junction unmatched. The CDR3 DNA reads TGTGCCAGCAGCTTGGTAATAGCGGGGGGTAATGAGCAGTTCTTC. It encodes CASSLVIAGGNEQFF.

The CDR3, as DNA: TGCGCCAGCAGCTCTGGGACTATACAAGAGACCCAGTACTTC. Translation gives CASSSGTIQETQYF. The chain is built from TRBV5-1 and TRBJ2-5, with 7 nucleotides matching TRBD2. Trimming cost V 3 bases and J 2 bases; bases outside gene matches: 4. The V gene's germline CDR1 is SGHRS and CDR2 YFSETQ. The CDR3 extends over 14 amino acids.

V is TRBV10-3 and J is TRBJ2-6; possibly TRBD1 or TRBD2 for D (6 bases each). Germline V gives CDR1 ENHRY, CDR2 SYGVKD. CDR3 length: 16 amino acids. With 7 bases removed from V and 1 base from J, the gap between germline ends came to 14 bases. For the CDR3, the DNA is TGTGCCATCACCGGGGGTACAGGGTCTGGGGCCAACGTCCTGACTTTC. Translating it yields CAITGGTGSGANVLTF.

This sequence joins TRBV6-5 and TRBJ2-1; 9 bases align to TRBD2. This CDR3 is built from 15 residues. Germline CDR1 reads MNHEY; CDR2 reads SVGAGI. The V gene end was trimmed by 2 bases and the J gene end by 9 bases; junction bases not matched to a gene: 8. CDR3 region: CASSYGWRGGSEQFF. The CDR3, as DNA: TGTGCCAGCAGTTACGGCTGGCGGGGGGGCTCTGAGCAGTTCTTC.

The V and J genes are TRBV6-5 and TRBJ1-1; D call uncertain. Trimming removed 6 bases at V and 10 bases at J, with 21 bases between. The germline gives CDR1 MNHEY, CDR2 SVGAGI. The CDR3 is 14 amino acids. CDR3 DNA sequence: TGTGCCAGCAGGCCGGGAGGTATTTCCCACACAGCTTTCTTT. Its protein product is CASRPGGISHTAFF.

Of note for this clone: In the same sample, other DNA sequences code for this CDR3. V gene TRBV7-3 combines with J gene TRBJ2-2; D gene uncertain. This CDR3 has 13 amino acids. The germline V gene encodes CDR1 SGHTA and CDR2 FQGTGA. The ends were cut back, 3 bases at V and 5 bases at J, with 7 bases in the middle. CDR3 in amino acids: CASSLKGTGELFF. In DNA form, the CDR3 reads TGTGCCAGCAGCTTGAAAGGGACCGGGGAGCTGTTTTTT.

The chain links TRBV9 to TRBJ2-2; D call uncertain. The V and J ends lost 1 base and 4 bases respectively, with 5 bases between them. The CDR3 sequence is 13 residues long. The germline V gene encodes CDR1 SGDLS and CDR2 YYNGEE. CDR3 residues: CASSVRTTGELFF. In DNA form, the CDR3 reads TGTGCCAGCAGCGTACGTACCACCGGGGAGCTGTTTTTT.

V gene TRBV7-3 combines with J gene TRBJ1-1, with D possibly TRBD1 on 6 matching bases. The V end was cut by 5 bases, the J end by 0 bases, with 10 bases between. The CDR3 length is 14 residues. CDR1 and CDR2 (germline): SGHTA, FQGTGA. For the CDR3, the DNA is TGTGCCAGCAGCCCGACAGGACTGAACACTGAAGCTTTCTTT. It translates to CASSPTGLNTEAFF.

V gene TRBV7-9 combines with J gene TRBJ2-5, with D perhaps matching TRBD1 (5 bases). The CDR3 spans 14 residues. V gave up 5 bases and J gave up 4 bases, with 14 bases separating them. In germline, CDR1 is SEHNR, CDR2 FQNEAQ (reference sequence). The CDR3 spells CASSATVLPETQYF. CDR3 DNA: TGTGCCAGCAGCGCGACAGTACTCCCAGAGACCCAGTACTTC.

V gene TRBV4-2 combines with J gene TRBJ1-6, with D unresolved. Germline values: CDR1 LGHNA, CDR2 YNFKEQ. The CDR3 runs to 13 residues. V was cut by 4 bases and J by 8 bases, with 9 bases left in between. The chain's CDR3 is CASSPYVDSPLHF. CDR3 in DNA: TGTGCCAGCAGCCCCTACGTAGATTCACCCCTCCACTTT.

The gene calls are TRBV27 and TRBJ2-7, with 9 nucleotides matching TRBD1. CDR1 is MNHEY and CDR2 is SMNVEV in the germline V gene (reference sequence). V lost 6 bases to trimming and J lost 5 bases; unmatched junction nucleotides: 8. CDR3 length: 14 residues. The CDR3 is CASRQPGQGHEQYF. DNA for the CDR3: TGTGCCAGCAGACAGCCGGGACAGGGCCACGAGCAGTACTTC.

A note on this clone: One junction end disagrees with the germline gene, perhaps due to a read error. The chain uses TRBV5-1 and TRBJ2-7; TRBD1 or TRBD2 may be the D gene (6 bases each). The germline gives CDR1 SGHRS, CDR2 YFSETQ. This CDR3 is built from 14 residues. CDR3 loop: CASQRDGGGIGWNF. CDR3 DNA sequence: TGCGCCTCCCAAAGGGACGGGGGCGGAATTGGTTGGAACTTC.

The chain links TRBV5-4 to TRBJ1-1; TRBD1 agrees at 10 bases. The V and J ends lost 4 bases and 4 bases, in that order; junction bases with no gene match: 10. Germline CDR1 and CDR2: SGHNT and YYREEE (reference sequence). There are 16 residues in the CDR3. CDR3 DNA: TGTGCCAGCAGCCCGACAGGGGGCGGGCTGGGCACTGAAGCTTTCTTT. Its protein is CASSPTGGGLGTEAFF.

The chain employs TRBV6-6 and TRBJ1-1; 10 bases fit TRBD1. V lost 5 bases and J lost 4; bases outside the gene matches: 7. Germline lookup yields CDR1 MNHNY and CDR2 SVGAGI (reference sequence). This CDR3 spans 15 amino acids. CDR3 protein: CASSKPGQGSTEAFF. The DNA for the CDR3 is TGTGCCAGCAGTAAACCGGGACAGGGGAGCACTGAAGCTTTCTTT.

This rearrangement joins TRBV10-2 to TRBJ2-3; perhaps TRBD2 as D (6 bases). CDR1 is WSHSY and CDR2 is SAAADI in the germline V gene. V dropped 5 bases and J dropped 3 bases, with 12 bases sitting between them. This CDR3 is 14 amino acids long. CDR3 nucleotides: TGCGCCAGCAGTCGGGGGAAAGGGACAGATACGCAGTATTTT. Translated, it gives CASSRGKGTDTQYF.

The chain carries TRBV11-3 and TRBJ2-7; D not certain. The CDR3 has 14 amino acids. Per the germline V gene, CDR1 is SGHNT and CDR2 is YENEEA. The V end was cut by 1 base, the J end by 0 bases, with 7 bases between. CDR3 DNA: TGTGCCAGCAGCTTAGCAGCAAACTCCTACGAGCAGTACTTC. Residues: CASSLAANSYEQYF.

This rearrangement joins TRBV4-1 to TRBJ2-7; 10 nucleotides agree with TRBD1. This CDR3 is built from 16 residues. Germline CDR1 MGHRA, CDR2 YSYEKL. Losses at the gene ends were 0 bases for V and 7 bases for J; bases not matched to a gene: 9. CDR3 in amino acids: CASSQDPRQGAGEQYF. The DNA of the CDR3 is TGCGCCAGCAGCCAAGATCCCCGACAGGGGGCTGGGGAGCAGTACTTC.

The chain uses TRBV11-2 and TRBJ1-2; 7 bases are shared with TRBD1. The CDR3 runs to 15 residues. Germline V gene data show CDR1 as SGHAT and CDR2 as FQNNGV. V was clipped by 4 bases and J by 5 bases; unmatched bases: 10. The CDR3: CASSYSAGTAYGYTF. The CDR3 DNA follows: TGTGCCAGCAGCTACAGCGCCGGGACAGCTTATGGCTACACCTTC.

This chain connects TRBV5-1 to TRBJ2-1, with 7 bases identical to TRBD1. Trimming cost V 4 bases and J 1 base; bases outside gene matches: 5. Germline V lookup: CDR1 SGHRS, CDR2 YFSETQ. CDR3 length: 15 amino acids. The CDR3 sequence: CASSATGDSYNEQFF. The CDR3 nucleotides are TGCGCCAGCAGCGCAACAGGGGATTCCTACAATGAGCAGTTCTTC. Full variable domain (remainder filled in from reference TRBV5-1 and TRBJ2-1): KAGVTQTPRYLIKTRGQQVTLSCSPISGHRSVSWYQQTPGQGLQFLFEYFSETQRNKGNFPGRFSGRQFSNSRSEMNVSTLELGDSALYLCASSATGDSYNEQFFGPGTRLTVL.

This clone was seen once. V gene TRBV5-1 combines with J gene TRBJ1-6; weak D call: TRBD1 (5 bases). With 0 bases removed from V and 6 bases from J, the gap between germline ends came to 13 bases. This CDR3 is built from 16 residues. Germline CDR1 SGHRS, CDR2 YFSETQ. The CDR3 loop reads CASSLAGGGSNSPLHF. CDR3 sequence (DNA): TGCGCCAGCAGCTTGGCCGGGGGAGGAAGTAATTCACCCCTCCACTTT.

This chain links TRBV30 with TRBJ1-5; 7 bases align to TRBD1. Losses at the gene ends were 4 bases for V and 1 base for J; bases not matched to a gene: 1. The length of the CDR3 is 13 residues. Per germline, CDR1 GTSNPN and CDR2 SVGIG (reference sequence). Here the CDR3 DNA reads TGTGCCTGGACAGGGGGAAGCAATCAGCCCCAGCATTTT. Its translation: CAWTGGSNQPQHF.

The rearrangement links TRBV18 to TRBJ1-4, with D possibly being TRBD1 (5 bases). From germline, CDR1 is KGHSH and CDR2 LQKENI. CDR3 size: 15 residues. V was pared by 2 bases and J by 7 bases, with 14 bases between. The CDR3 DNA is TGTGCCAGCTCACCAGGTCAAGGGGTCGGTGAAAAACTGTTTTTT. Translating it yields CASSPGQGVGEKLFF.

The J gene is TRBJ2-3, the V gene TRBV7-2; D remains ambiguous. The germline V and J ends were trimmed by 4 bases and 0 bases, with 2 bases remaining between them. The CDR3 has 12 residues. Germline loops: CDR1 SGHTA, CDR2 FQGNSA. CDR3 in DNA: TGTGCCAGCAGCTCCAGCACAGATACGCAGTATTTT. It translates to CASSSSTDTQYF. Full variable domain (outside the CDR3, taken from reference TRBV7-2 and TRBJ2-3): GAGVSQSPSNKVTEKGKDVELRCDPISGHTALYWYRQSLGQGLEFLIYFQGNSAPDKSGLPSDRFSAERTGGSVSTLTIQRTQQEDSAVYLCASSSSTDTQYFGPGTRLTVL.

The chain couples TRBV9 to TRBJ2-1; TRBD1 matches at 10 bases. The J segment lost 10 bases and the V segment lost 3 bases, leaving 10 bases of the junction unmatched. In germline, CDR1 is SGDLS, CDR2 YYNGEE. The CDR3 sequence is 15 residues long. This chain's CDR3 is CASSAAGTGVGEQFF. CDR3 DNA sequence: TGTGCCAGCAGCGCCGCCGGGACAGGGGTCGGAGAGCAGTTCTTC. Drawing the rest from reference TRBV9 and TRBJ2-1, the complete variable domain is DSGVTQTPKHLITATGQRVTLRCSPRSGDLSVYWYQQSLDQGLQFLIQYYNGEERAKGNILERFSAQQFPDLHSELNLSSLELGDSALYFCASSAAGTGVGEQFFGPGTRLTVL.

This chain uses TRBV6-6 with TRBJ1-5; TRBD1 matches 10 bases. This CDR3 comprises 15 residues. Looked up from germline, CDR1 is MNHNY and CDR2 is SVGAGI (reference sequence). J was trimmed by 7 bases and V by 5 bases; bases with no gene match: 8. The CDR3 coding sequence is TGTGCCAGCAGTGACGACAGGGGGCGCCGGCAGCCCCAGCATTTT. Encoded protein: CASSDDRGRRQPQHF.

This clone was seen more than once but under ten times. V gene TRBV10-2 combines with J gene TRBJ2-5, with 10 nucleotides matching TRBD2. J gave up 5 bases and V 7 bases, and 7 bases lay outside the gene matches. Per the germline V gene, CDR1 is WSHSY and CDR2 is SAAADI. The CDR3 loop spans 14 amino acids. The DNA of the CDR3 is TGCGCCAGCAAGAAGGGACTAGCGATGGAGACCCAGTACTTC. This gives the protein CASKKGLAMETQYF.

The V call is TRBV7-2, the J call TRBJ1-1, with no clear D. From germline, CDR1 is SGHTA and CDR2 FQGNSA. Deletions cut 5 bases from V and 0 bases from J, with 13 bases between. The CDR3 runs 15 residues. The CDR3 bases are TGTGCCAGCAGCACGCAGGCGACGGTGAACACTGAAGCTTTCTTT. Protein sequence: CASSTQATVNTEAFF.

The genes are TRBV5-6 and TRBJ2-7; 8 bases are shared with TRBD2. Per the germline V gene, CDR1 is SGHDT and CDR2 is YYEEEE. This CDR3 is built from 15 residues. Trimming cost V 2 bases and J 4 bases; bases outside gene matches: 8. CDR3 bases: TGTGCCAGCAGCTTCCTGTCGCGGGAGGATTACGAGCAGTACTTC. Translation gives CASSFLSREDYEQYF.

The rearrangement joins TRBV6-1 to TRBJ2-3; D ambiguous. This CDR3 is built from 13 residues. Germline CDR1 and CDR2: MNHNS and SASEGT. V was clipped by 1 base and J by 2 bases, with 4 bases between them. CDR3 in amino acids: CASSEVDTDTQYF. The CDR3 DNA reads TGTGCCAGCAGTGAAGTAGACACAGATACGCAGTATTTT.

V gene TRBV12-5 combines with J gene TRBJ1-5; the D is unclear. There are 14 residues in the CDR3. Trimming took 7 bases from V and 2 from J, leaving 12 bases between them. From germline, CDR1 is LGHNT and CDR2 FRNRAP. The CDR3 loop is CASALGMGNQPQHF. The CDR3 DNA follows: TGTGCTAGTGCCCTAGGGATGGGCAATCAGCCCCAGCATTTT.